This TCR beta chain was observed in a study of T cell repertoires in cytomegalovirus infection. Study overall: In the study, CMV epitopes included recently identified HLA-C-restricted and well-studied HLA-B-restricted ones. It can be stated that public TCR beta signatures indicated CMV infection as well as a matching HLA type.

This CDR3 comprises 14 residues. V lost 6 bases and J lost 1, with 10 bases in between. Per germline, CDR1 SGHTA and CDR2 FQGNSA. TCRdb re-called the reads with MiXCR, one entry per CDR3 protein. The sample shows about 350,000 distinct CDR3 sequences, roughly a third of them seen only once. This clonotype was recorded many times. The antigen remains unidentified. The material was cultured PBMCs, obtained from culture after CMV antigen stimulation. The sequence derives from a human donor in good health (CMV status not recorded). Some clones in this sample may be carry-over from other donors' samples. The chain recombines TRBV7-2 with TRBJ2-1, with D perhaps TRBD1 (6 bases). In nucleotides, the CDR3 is TGTGCCAGCAGACCAGGGGCGTCCTACAATGAGCAGTTCTTC. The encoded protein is CASRPGASYNEQFF.